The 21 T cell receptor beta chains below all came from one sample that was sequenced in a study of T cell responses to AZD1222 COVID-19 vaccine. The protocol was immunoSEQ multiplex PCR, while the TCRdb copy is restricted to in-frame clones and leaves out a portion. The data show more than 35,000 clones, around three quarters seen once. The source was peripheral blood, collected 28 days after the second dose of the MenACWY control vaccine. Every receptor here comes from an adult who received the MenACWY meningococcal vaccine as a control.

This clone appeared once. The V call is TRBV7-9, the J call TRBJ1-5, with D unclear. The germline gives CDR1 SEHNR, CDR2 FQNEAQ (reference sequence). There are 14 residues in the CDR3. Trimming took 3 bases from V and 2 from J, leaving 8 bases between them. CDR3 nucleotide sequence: TGTGCCAGCAGCTTCGGTAGCGGCAATCAGCCCCAGCATTTT. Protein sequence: CASSFGSGNQPQHF.

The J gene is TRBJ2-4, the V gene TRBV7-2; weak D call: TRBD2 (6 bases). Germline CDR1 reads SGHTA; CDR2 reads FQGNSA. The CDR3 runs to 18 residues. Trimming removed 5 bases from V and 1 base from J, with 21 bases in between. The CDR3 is CASSQWGAGRGAKNIQYF. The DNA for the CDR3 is TGTGCCAGCAGCCAGTGGGGCGCAGGCCGGGGGGCCAAAAACATTCAGTACTTC.

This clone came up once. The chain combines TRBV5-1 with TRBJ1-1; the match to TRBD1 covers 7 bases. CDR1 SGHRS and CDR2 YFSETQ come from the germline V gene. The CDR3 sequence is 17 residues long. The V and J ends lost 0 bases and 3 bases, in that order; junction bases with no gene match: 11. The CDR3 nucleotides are TGCGCCAGCAGCTTGGGGAGGGGGCGTTATATGGACACTGAAGCTTTCTTT. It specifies CASSLGRGRYMDTEAFF.

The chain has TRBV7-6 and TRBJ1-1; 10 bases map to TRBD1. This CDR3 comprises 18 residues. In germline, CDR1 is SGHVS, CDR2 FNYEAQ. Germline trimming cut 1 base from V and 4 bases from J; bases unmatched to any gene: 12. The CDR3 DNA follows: TGTGCCAGCAGCTTAGACGCGGGACAGGGGTTGGGTAGCACTGAAGCTTTCTTT. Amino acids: CASSLDAGQGLGSTEAFF.

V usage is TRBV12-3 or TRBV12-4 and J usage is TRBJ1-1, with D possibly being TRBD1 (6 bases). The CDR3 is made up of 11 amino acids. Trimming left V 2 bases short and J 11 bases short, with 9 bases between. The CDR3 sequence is CASSLRGNAFF. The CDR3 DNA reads TGTGCCAGCAGTTTAAGGGGGAACGCTTTCTTT.

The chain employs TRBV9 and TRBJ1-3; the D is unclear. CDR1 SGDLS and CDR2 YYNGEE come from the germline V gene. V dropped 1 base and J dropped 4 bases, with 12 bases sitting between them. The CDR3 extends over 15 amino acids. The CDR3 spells CASSVRPSGGNTIYF. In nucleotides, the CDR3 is TGTGCCAGCAGCGTAAGACCGAGTGGGGGAAACACCATATATTTT.

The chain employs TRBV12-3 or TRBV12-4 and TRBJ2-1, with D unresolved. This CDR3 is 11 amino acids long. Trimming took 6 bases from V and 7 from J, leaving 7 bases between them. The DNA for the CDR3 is TGTGCCAGCAGCGTCCATAATGAGCAGTTCTTC. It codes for CASSVHNEQFF.

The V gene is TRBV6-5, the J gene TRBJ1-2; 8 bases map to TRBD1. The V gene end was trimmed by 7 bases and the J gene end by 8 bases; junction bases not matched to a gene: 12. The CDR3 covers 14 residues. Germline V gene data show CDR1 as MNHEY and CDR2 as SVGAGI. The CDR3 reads CASTHRDRTGGYTF. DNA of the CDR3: TGTGCCAGCACCCACAGGGACAGGACGGGAGGCTACACCTTC.

The CDR3: CASSLPETDTNTGELFF. The CDR3 DNA reads as TGTGCCAGCAGCTTACCGGAGACGGACACGAACACCGGGGAGCTGTTTTTT. The chain joins TRBV7-8 to TRBJ2-2; D may be TRBD1 (5 bases). The CDR3 totals 17 residues. CDR1 is SGHVS, CDR2 FQNEAQ, per germline. The V end lost 2 bases, the J end lost 0 bases, and 13 bases lay between the germline ends. The variable domain in full, with the rest retrieved from reference TRBV7-8 and TRBJ2-2, is GAGVSQSPRYKVAKRGQDVALRCDPISGHVSLFWYQQALGQGPEFLTYFQNEAQLDKSGLPSDRFFAERPEGSVSTLKIQRTQQEDSAVYLCASSLPETDTNTGELFFGEGSRLTVL.

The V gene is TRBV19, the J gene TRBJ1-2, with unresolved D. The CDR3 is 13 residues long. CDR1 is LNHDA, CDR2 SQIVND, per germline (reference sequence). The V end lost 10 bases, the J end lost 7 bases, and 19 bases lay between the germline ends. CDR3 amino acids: CATRADTVIGYTF. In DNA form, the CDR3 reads TGTGCCACCCGCGCCGACACCGTTATTGGCTACACCTTC.

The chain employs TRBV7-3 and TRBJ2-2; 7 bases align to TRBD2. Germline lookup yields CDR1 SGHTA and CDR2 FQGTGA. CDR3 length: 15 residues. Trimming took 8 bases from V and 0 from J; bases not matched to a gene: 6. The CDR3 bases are TGTGCCAGCCCCTTTCTAGCGGCGAACACCGGGGAGCTGTTTTTT. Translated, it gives CASPFLAANTGELFF.

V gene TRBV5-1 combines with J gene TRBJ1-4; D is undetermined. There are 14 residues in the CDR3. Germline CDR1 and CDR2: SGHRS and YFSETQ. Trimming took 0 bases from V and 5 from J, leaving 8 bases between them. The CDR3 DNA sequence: TGCGCCAGCAGCTTGGAATGGGCAAATGAAAAACTGTTTTTT. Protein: CASSLEWANEKLFF.

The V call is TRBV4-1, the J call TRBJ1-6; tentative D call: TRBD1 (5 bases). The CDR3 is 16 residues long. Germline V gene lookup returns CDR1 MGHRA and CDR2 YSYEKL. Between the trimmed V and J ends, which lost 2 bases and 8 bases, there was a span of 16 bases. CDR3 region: CASSQLRAGNDSPLHF. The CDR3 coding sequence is TGCGCCAGCAGCCAACTAAGGGCAGGGAACGATTCACCCCTCCACTTT.

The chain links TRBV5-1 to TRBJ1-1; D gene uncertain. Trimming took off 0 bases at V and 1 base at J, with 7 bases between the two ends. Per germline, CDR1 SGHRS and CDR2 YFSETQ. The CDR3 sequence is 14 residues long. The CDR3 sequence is CASSLEVENTEAFF. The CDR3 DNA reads TGCGCCAGCAGCTTGGAGGTGGAGAACACTGAAGCTTTCTTT.

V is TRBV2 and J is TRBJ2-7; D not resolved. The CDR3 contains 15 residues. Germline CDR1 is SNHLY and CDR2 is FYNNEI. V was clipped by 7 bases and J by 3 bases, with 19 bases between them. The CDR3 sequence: CASKDRASRDYEQYF. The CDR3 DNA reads TGTGCCAGCAAGGATAGAGCGAGCAGAGACTACGAGCAGTACTTC. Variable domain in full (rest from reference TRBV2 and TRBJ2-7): EPEVTQTPSHQVTQMGQEVILRCVPISNHLYFYWYRQILGQKVEFLVSFYNNEISEKSEIFDDQFSVERPDGSNFTLKIRSTKLEDSAMYFCASKDRASRDYEQYFGPGTRLTVT.

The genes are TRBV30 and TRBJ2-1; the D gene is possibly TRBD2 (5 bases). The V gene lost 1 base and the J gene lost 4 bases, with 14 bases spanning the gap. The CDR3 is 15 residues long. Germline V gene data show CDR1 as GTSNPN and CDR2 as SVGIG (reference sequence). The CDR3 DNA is TGTGCCTGGAGTGAAGTTGGCGGGTGGTACAATGAGCAGTTCTTC. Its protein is CAWSEVGGWYNEQFF.

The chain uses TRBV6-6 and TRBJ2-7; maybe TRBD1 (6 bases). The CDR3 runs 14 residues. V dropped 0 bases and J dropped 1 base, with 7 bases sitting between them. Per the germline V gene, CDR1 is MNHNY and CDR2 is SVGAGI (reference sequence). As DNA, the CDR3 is TGTGCCAGCAGTTACTCCAGGGGATCCTACGAGCAGTACTTC. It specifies CASSYSRGSYEQYF.

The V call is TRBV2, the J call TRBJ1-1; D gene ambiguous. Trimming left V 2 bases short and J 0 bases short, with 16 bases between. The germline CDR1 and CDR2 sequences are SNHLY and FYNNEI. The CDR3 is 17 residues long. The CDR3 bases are TGTGCCAGCAGTGAACGAGGAGGCAGCCAACTGAACACTGAAGCTTTCTTT. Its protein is CASSERGGSQLNTEAFF.

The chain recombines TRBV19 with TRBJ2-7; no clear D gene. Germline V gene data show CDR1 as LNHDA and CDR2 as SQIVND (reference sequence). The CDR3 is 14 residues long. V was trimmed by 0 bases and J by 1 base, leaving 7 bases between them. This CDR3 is CASSIESGSYEQYF. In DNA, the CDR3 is TGTGCCAGTAGTATAGAGTCAGGATCCTACGAGCAGTACTTC.

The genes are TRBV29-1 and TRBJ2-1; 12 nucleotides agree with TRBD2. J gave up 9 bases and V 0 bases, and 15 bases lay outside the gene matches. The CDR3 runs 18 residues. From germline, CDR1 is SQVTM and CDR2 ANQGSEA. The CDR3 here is CSVEDQVASGRARGEQFF. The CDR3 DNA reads TGCAGCGTTGAAGATCAGGTGGCTAGCGGGAGGGCCCGGGGTGAGCAGTTCTTC.

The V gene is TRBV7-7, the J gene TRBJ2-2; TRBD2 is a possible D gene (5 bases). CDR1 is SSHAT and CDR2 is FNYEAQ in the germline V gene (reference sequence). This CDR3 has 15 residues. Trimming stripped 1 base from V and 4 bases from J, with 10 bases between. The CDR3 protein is CASSLEQRSTGELFF. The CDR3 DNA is TGTGCCAGCAGCTTAGAACAGCGGTCCACCGGGGAGCTGTTTTTT.